A single sample gave rise to the 6 T cell receptor beta chains below, sequenced in a study of cytomegalovirus exposure and HLA in healthy donors. This PCR relied on a set of 60 Vbeta primers and 13 Jbeta primers. Data came from immunoSEQ multiplex PCR; TCRdb stores just in-frame clones and leaves some out. The table records some 200,000 clones, roughly 80% of them present only once. Sequencing used PBMCs. These receptor sequences come from a woman in her late teens or twenties in good health and CMV-seronegative.

This chain joins TRBV5-6 and TRBJ2-2; 7 bases fit TRBD2. Trimming removed 1 base from V and 6 bases from J; junction bases left unmatched: 0. The CDR3 extends over 13 amino acids. Germline V gene lookup returns CDR1 SGHDT and CDR2 YYEEEE. The chain's CDR3 is CASSLTSAGELFF. The CDR3 coding sequence is TGTGCCAGCAGCTTGACTAGCGCCGGGGAGCTGTTTTTT.

The count of this clone is one. CDR3 residues: CASSQDRGYAEQYF. CDR3 DNA: TGTGCCAGCAGCCAGGACAGGGGGTATGCCGAGCAGTACTTC. J is TRBJ2-7 and V is TRBV28; 10 nucleotides align to TRBD1. CDR3 length equals 14 residues. V dropped 6 bases and J dropped 6; count of bases not matched to a gene: 8. Germline V gene sequence: CDR1 MDHEN, CDR2 SYDVKM.

The CDR3 protein is CASSPSAGYYEQYF. The CDR3 DNA sequence: TGCGCCAGCAGTCCATCGGCAGGCTACTACGAGCAGTACTTC. The chain is built from TRBV10-1 and TRBJ2-7; unclear D gene. CDR3 size: 14 residues. V gave up 5 bases and J gave up 3 bases, with 14 bases separating them. Germline-derived CDR1 and CDR2 are WNHNN and SYGVQD (reference sequence).

This chain joins TRBV9 and TRBJ1-4, with 7 bases matching TRBD1. The V gene's germline CDR1 is SGDLS and CDR2 YYNGEE. The CDR3 has 15 residues. J lost 2 bases, V lost 6 bases, and 7 bases had no gene match. The CDR3 DNA reads as TGTGCCAGCATCTCCCGAGGGGGCACTAATGAAAAACTGTTTTTT. Translated, it gives CASISRGGTNEKLFF. Complete variable domain (other parts from reference TRBV9 and TRBJ1-4): DSGVTQTPKHLITATGQRVTLRCSPRSGDLSVYWYQQSLDQGLQFLIQYYNGEERAKGNILERFSAQQFPDLHSELNLSSLELGDSALYFCASISRGGTNEKLFFGSGTQLSVL.

This clone has only one observation. This chain connects TRBV6-5 to TRBJ2-7, with a tentative D call TRBD2 (7 bases). Trimming removed 6 bases at V and 0 bases at J, with 15 bases between. This CDR3 region has 15 residues. Germline V gene sequence: CDR1 MNHEY, CDR2 SVGAGI. CDR3 residues: CASRGGRGVSYEQYF. The CDR3 DNA reads as TGTGCCAGCAGGGGGGGGCGCGGTGTCTCCTACGAGCAGTACTTC.

The genes are TRBV5-1 and TRBJ1-2, with D maybe TRBD1 (6 bases). V lost 4 bases and J lost 1, with 14 bases in between. The germline V gene encodes CDR1 SGHRS and CDR2 YFSETQ. The CDR3 totals 15 residues. DNA of the CDR3: TGCGCCAGCAGCCAAGGGGGTGACGGTAACTATGGCTACACCTTC. Residues: CASSQGGDGNYGYTF. Filled out from reference TRBV5-1 and TRBJ1-2, the complete variable domain reads KAGVTQTPRYLIKTRGQQVTLSCSPISGHRSVSWYQQTPGQGLQFLFEYFSETQRNKGNFPGRFSGRQFSNSRSEMNVSTLELGDSALYLCASSQGGDGNYGYTFGSGTRLTVV.